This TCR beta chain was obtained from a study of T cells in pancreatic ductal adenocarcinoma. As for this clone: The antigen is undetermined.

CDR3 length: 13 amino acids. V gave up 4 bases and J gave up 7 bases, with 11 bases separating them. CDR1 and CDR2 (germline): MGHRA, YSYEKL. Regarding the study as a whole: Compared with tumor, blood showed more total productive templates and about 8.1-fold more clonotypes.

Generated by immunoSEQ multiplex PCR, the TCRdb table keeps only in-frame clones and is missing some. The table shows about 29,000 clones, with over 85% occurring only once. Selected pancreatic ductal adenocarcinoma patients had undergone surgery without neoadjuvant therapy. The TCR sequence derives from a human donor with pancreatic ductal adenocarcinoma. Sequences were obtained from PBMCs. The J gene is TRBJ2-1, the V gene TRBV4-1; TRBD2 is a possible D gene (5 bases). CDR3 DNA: TGCGCCAGCAGCCCCCAACTAGATAATGAGCAGTTCTTC. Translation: CASSPQLDNEQFF.